The sequence of this TCR beta chain was determined in a study of control samples from healthy donors and cancer patients. The protocol was immunoSEQ multiplex PCR, while the TCRdb copy is restricted to in-frame clones and leaves out a portion. Of around 94,000 clones in the sample, around 87% were seen once. In germline, CDR1 is LNHNV, CDR2 YYDKDF (reference sequence). Trimming removed 1 base at V and 5 bases at J, with 15 bases between. This CDR3 is 15 amino acids long. The V call is TRBV15, the J call TRBJ2-7; TRBD2 might be the D (6 bases). This TCR came from a woman between 45 and 60 years old in good health. Sequencing was performed on blood. The CDR3 DNA follows: TGTGCCACCAGCAGAGGGGCCCGGGAGAACCACGAGCAGTACTTC. Its translation: CATSRGARENHEQYF.